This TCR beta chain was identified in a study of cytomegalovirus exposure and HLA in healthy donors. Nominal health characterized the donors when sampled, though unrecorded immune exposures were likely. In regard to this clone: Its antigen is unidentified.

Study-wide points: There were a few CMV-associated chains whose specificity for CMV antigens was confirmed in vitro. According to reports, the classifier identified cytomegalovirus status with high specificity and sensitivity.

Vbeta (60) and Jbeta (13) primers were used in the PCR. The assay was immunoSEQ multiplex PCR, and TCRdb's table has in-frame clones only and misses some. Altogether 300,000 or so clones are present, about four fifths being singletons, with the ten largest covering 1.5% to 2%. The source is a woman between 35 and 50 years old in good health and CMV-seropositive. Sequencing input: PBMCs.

CDR3 nucleotide sequence: TGCGCCAGCAGCCAAGCGGTCACAGGGGGGAACTATGGCTACACCTTC. Residues: CASSQAVTGGNYGYTF. The chain employs TRBV4-3 and TRBJ1-2, with 8 positions matching TRBD1. The V and J ends lost 1 base and 2 bases, in that order; junction bases with no gene match: 6. The CDR3 runs 16 residues. Germline CDR1 reads LGHNA; CDR2 reads YSLEER.